This record covers a single TCR beta chain. The sample is drawn from a study of T cells in localized non-small cell lung cancer. Sequenced by immunoSEQ multiplex PCR; TCRdb stores in-frame clones only, minus some. The data show some 3,100 clones, roughly 29% seen once. Material: lung tumor tissue, obtained before any cancer treatment. The receptor was derived from a woman between 40 and 69 years old with stage I squamous cell lung carcinoma.

CDR3 in DNA: TGTGCCAGCAGCTCCTTACGCAGGGGTGAAAAACTGTTTTTT. It is translated as CASSSLRRGEKLFF. The chain recombines TRBV11-3 with TRBJ1-4; maybe TRBD1 (6 bases). Germline CDR1 and CDR2: SGHNT and YENEEA. Between the trimmed V and J ends, which lost 4 bases and 7 bases, there was a span of 13 bases. This CDR3 contains 14 residues.